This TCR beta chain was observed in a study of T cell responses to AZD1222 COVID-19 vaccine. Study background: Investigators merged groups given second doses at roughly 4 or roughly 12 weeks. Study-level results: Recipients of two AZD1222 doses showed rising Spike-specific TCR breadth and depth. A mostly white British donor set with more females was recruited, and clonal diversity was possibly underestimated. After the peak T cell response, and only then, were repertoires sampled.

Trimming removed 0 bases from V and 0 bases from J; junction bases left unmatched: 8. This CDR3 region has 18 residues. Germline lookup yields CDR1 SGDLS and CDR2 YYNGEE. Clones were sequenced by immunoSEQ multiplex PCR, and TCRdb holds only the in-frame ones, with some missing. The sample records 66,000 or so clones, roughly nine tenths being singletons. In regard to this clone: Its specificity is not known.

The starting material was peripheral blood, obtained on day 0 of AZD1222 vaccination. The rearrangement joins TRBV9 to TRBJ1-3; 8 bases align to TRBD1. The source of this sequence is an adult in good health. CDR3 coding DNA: TGTGCCAGCAGCGTAGCAGGGACAGGTTCGTTCTCTGGAAACACCATATATTTT. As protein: CASSVAGTGSFSGNTIYF.